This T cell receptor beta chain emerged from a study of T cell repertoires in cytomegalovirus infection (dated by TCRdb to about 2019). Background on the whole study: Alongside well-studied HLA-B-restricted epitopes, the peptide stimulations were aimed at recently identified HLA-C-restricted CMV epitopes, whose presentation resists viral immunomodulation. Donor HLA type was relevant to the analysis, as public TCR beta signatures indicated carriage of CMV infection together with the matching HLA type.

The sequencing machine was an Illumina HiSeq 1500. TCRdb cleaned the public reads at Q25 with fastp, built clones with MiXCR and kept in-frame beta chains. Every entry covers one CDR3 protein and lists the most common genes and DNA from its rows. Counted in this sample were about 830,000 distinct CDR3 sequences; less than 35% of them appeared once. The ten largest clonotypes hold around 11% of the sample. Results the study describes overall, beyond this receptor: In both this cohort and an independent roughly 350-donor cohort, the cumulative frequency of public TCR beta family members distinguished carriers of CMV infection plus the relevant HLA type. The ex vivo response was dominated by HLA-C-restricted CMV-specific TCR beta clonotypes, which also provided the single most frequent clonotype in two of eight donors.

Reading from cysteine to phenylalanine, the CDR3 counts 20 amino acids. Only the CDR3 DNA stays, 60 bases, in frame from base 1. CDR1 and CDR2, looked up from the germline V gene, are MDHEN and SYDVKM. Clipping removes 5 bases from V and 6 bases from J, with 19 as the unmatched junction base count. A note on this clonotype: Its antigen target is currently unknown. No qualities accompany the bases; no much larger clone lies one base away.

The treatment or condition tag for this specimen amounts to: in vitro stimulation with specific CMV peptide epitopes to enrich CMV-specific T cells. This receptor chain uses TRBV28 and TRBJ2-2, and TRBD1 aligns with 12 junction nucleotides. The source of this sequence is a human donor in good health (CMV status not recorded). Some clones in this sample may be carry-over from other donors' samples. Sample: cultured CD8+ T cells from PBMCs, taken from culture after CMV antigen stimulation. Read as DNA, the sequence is TGTGCCAGCAGTACATACACTTACACCCCGGGACAGGGGGCTGCCGGGGAGCTGTTTTTT. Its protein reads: CASSTYTYTPGQGAAGELFF.